A selection of T cell receptor beta chains follows, all from one sample in a study of TIL therapy for anti-PD-1-resistant metastatic lung cancer. Sequencing was performed with immunoSEQ multiplex PCR; in TCRdb, only in-frame clones are kept and a portion is missing. The repertoire has about 59,000 clones, around four fifths of them found once; the top ten carry 1.5% to 2%. The material sequenced was blood, taken at baseline. Source of these receptors: a person aged 25 to 79 with non-small cell lung cancer. Each CDR3 is given with its conserved first and last residue. Each record gives: V gene, clone size, J gene, D gene, CDR3 protein, CDR3 DNA. A D gene is named only where the DNA matches it firmly. Clone size is stated in some rows and not others, as once, few, many or a class when expanded.

TRBV29-1	-	TRBJ1-5	-	CSVALGENQPQHF	TGCAGCGTTGCCTTGGGGGAGAATCAGCCCCAGCATTTT
TRBV2	-	TRBJ2-2	-	CASSAYSAENTGELFF	TGTGCCAGCAGTGCGTATAGCGCAGAGAACACCGGGGAGCTGTTTTTT
TRBV19	-	TRBJ1-1	-	CASTPSGIGTEAFF	TGTGCCAGTACCCCATCGGGGATTGGCACTGAAGCTTTCTTT
TRBV28	-	TRBJ1-3	-	CASSLSVDRMNTIYF	TGTGCCAGCAGTTTATCTGTCGACAGGATGAACACCATATATTTT
TRBV9	once	TRBJ1-2	-	CASSVRGGDNYGYTF	TGTGCCAGCAGCGTACGAGGAGGGGATAACTATGGCTACACCTTC
TRBV4-3	-	TRBJ2-1	-	CASSLADSSYNEQFF	TGCGCCAGCAGCCTGGCGGATAGCTCCTACAATGAGCAGTTCTTC
TRBV4-2	-	TRBJ2-5	-	CASSRPTGQETQYF	TGTGCCAGCAGTCGACCAACAGGTCAAGAGACCCAGTACTTC
TRBV7-2	-	TRBJ2-3	TRBD2	CASSPQLAGNTQYF	TGTGCCAGCAGCCCACAACTAGCGGGAAATACGCAGTATTTT
TRBV18	-	TRBJ1-5	-	CASSPAKDQPQHF	TGTGCCAGCTCACCAGCAAAGGATCAGCCCCAGCATTTT
TRBV4-3	-	TRBJ2-5	TRBD2	CASSQDVGGTRRTQYF	TGCGCCAGCAGCCAAGATGTGGGGGGGACCCGCCGGACCCAGTACTTC
TRBV7-9	few	TRBJ1-1	-	CASNQGETEAFF	TGTGCCAGCAACCAGGGTGAGACTGAAGCTTTCTTT
TRBV6-5	once	TRBJ2-7	-	CASSYSISGSYEQYF	TGTGCCAGCAGTTACTCGATCAGCGGGTCCTACGAGCAGTACTTC
TRBV19	-	TRBJ2-6	TRBD1	CASSAQGIAGANVLTF	TGTGCCAGTAGTGCACAGGGGATCGCTGGGGCCAACGTCCTGACTTTC
TRBV28	-	TRBJ2-7	TRBD1	CASLARDSSYEQYF	TGTGCCAGCCTTGCCCGGGACAGCTCCTACGAGCAGTACTTC
TRBV5-1	-	TRBJ2-6	-	CASTKHLQNSGANVLTF	TGCGCCAGCACCAAACACTTACAGAACTCTGGGGCCAACGTCCTGACTTTC
TRBV6-6	-	TRBJ2-6	TRBD1	CATHPDRAGANVLTF	TGTGCCACACACCCGGACAGGGCTGGGGCCAACGTCCTGACTTTC
TRBV6-5	-	TRBJ2-7	-	CATTPREGPHEQYF	TGTGCCACCACCCCCCGCGAGGGGCCCCACGAGCAGTACTTC
TRBV7-6	few	TRBJ1-3	-	CASARQDLSGNTIYF	TGTGCCAGCGCCAGACAGGATCTCTCTGGAAACACCATATATTTT
TRBV28	-	TRBJ2-3	TRBD2	CASSSAGGADTQYF	TGTGCCAGCAGTTCAGCGGGGGGGGCAGATACGCAGTATTTT
TRBV7-9	-	TRBJ2-1	-	CASSPRVDTYNEQFF	TGTGCCAGCAGCCCCCGAGTGGACACGTACAATGAGCAGTTCTTC
TRBV18	once	TRBJ1-1	TRBD1	CASSPGQGATEAFF	TGTGCCAGCTCACCAGGGCAGGGGGCCACTGAAGCTTTCTTT
TRBV6-1	-	TRBJ2-7	-	CASSSSGISYEQYF	TGTGCCAGCAGTTCAAGCGGCATCTCCTACGAGCAGTACTTC
TRBV4-3	few	TRBJ2-3	-	CASSQGSEADTQYF	TGCGCCAGCAGCCAAGGGTCGGAAGCAGATACGCAGTATTTT
TRBV6-4	-	TRBJ2-7	-	CASDTLMGVANHYEQYF	TGTGCCAGCGACACTCTAATGGGAGTAGCTAACCACTACGAGCAGTACTTC
TRBV7-9	once	TRBJ2-7	TRBD1	CASSTRDRDYEQYF	TGTGCCAGCAGCACCCGGGACAGAGACTACGAGCAGTACTTC
TRBV7-2	-	TRBJ2-7	-	CASSANWGLYEQYF	TGTGCCAGCAGCGCCAATTGGGGCCTCTACGAGCAGTACTTC
TRBV7-6	few	TRBJ1-1	-	CASSLLGRGWSNTEAFF	TGTGCCAGCAGCTTATTGGGCAGGGGATGGTCGAACACTGAAGCTTTCTTT
TRBV6-5	-	TRBJ2-7	TRBD2	CASSYASSGTAYEQYF	TGTGCCAGCAGTTACGCTTCTAGCGGCACCGCCTACGAGCAGTACTTC
TRBV4-1	-	TRBJ2-2	TRBD2	CASSRPSGEYTGELFF	TGCGCCAGCAGTCGTCCCAGCGGGGAATACACCGGGGAGCTGTTTTTT
TRBV27	-	TRBJ2-5	-	CASSLSHSTEATQYF	TGTGCCAGCAGTTTATCGCACTCGACGGAGGCTACCCAGTACTTC
TRBV7-2	-	TRBJ2-3	TRBD2	CASSFWLAGGPDTQYF	TGTGCCAGCAGCTTTTGGTTAGCGGGGGGACCAGATACGCAGTATTTT
TRBV7-9	-	TRBJ1-1	-	CASTLGQQTEAFF	TGTGCCAGCACCCTAGGACAGCAGACTGAAGCTTTCTTT
TRBV18	-	TRBJ1-1	-	CASSPLTLNTEAFF	TGTGCCAGCTCACCACTCACCTTGAACACTGAAGCTTTCTTT
TRBV5-6	-	TRBJ2-1	TRBD2	CASSLNGRDYNEQFF	TGTGCCAGCAGCTTGAACGGGAGGGACTACAATGAGCAGTTCTTC
TRBV19	-	TRBJ1-5	TRBD1	CASSGRQGNQPQHF	TGTGCCAGTAGTGGGAGACAGGGTAATCAGCCCCAGCATTTT
TRBV29-1	-	TRBJ2-6	-	CSVEGRPSGANVLTF	TGCAGCGTTGAGGGCAGACCCTCTGGGGCCAACGTCCTGACTTTC
TRBV6-5	-	TRBJ1-3	TRBD1	CASSYRTGSERNTIYF	TGTGCCAGCAGTTACCGGACAGGGAGCGAGAGAAACACCATATATTTT
TRBV27	-	TRBJ2-5	TRBD2	CASSSRRVAGLGETQYF	TGTGCCAGCAGTTCCCGCCGAGTAGCGGGATTAGGAGAGACCCAGTACTTC
TRBV18	-	TRBJ1-1	-	CASSLLRVDTEAFF	TGTGCCAGCTCACTTTTACGAGTGGACACTGAAGCTTTCTTT
TRBV19	-	TRBJ1-1	-	CASSIPPFTGLDEAFF	TGTGCCAGTAGTATACCCCCCTTCACAGGACTAGATGAAGCTTTCTTT
TRBV11-3	-	TRBJ2-3	TRBD2	CASSLGSGGATDTQYF	TGTGCCAGCAGCTTGGGTAGCGGGGGGGCCACAGATACGCAGTATTTT
TRBV5-1	-	TRBJ2-5	-	CASSLGTVDQETQYF	TGCGCCAGCAGCTTGGGTACGGTTGACCAAGAGACCCAGTACTTC
TRBV27	-	TRBJ2-5	-	CASSRGAVYQETQYF	TGTGCCAGCAGTCGCGGGGCAGTCTACCAAGAGACCCAGTACTTC
TRBV5-1	-	TRBJ1-5	TRBD1	CASSSGQGNQPQHF	TGCGCCAGCAGTTCTGGACAGGGGAATCAGCCCCAGCATTTT
TRBV4-3	-	TRBJ2-3	-	CASSQGHGTSTDTQYF	TGCGCCAGCAGCCAAGGGCACGGGACTAGCACAGATACGCAGTATTTT
TRBV27	once	TRBJ2-7	-	CASSLSGEGDYEQYF	TGTGCCAGCAGTTTATCTGGTGAGGGGGACTACGAGCAGTACTTC
TRBV7-2	-	TRBJ2-3	TRBD2	CASSLAVGRTSGSADTQYF	TGTGCCAGCAGCTTAGCGGTTGGGAGGACTAGCGGGAGCGCAGATACGCAGTATTTT
TRBV9	-	TRBJ2-7	TRBD1	CASSVGIVTGIYEQYF	TGTGCCAGCAGCGTAGGAATCGTGACAGGGATCTACGAGCAGTACTTC
TRBV5-1	-	TRBJ2-7	-	CASSLVPSSYEQYF	TGCGCCAGCAGCTTGGTTCCGAGCTCCTACGAGCAGTACTTC
TRBV28	-	TRBJ2-2	-	CASSFLVRGPTGELFF	TGTGCCAGCAGTTTCCTAGTTAGAGGTCCCACCGGGGAGCTGTTTTTT
TRBV15	-	TRBJ2-1	-	CATGGPHRTGGKYNEQFF	TGTGCCACCGGGGGGCCCCACAGAACCGGCGGGAAGTACAATGAGCAGTTCTTC
TRBV11-2	-	TRBJ1-3	TRBD1	CASSPGTASSGNTIYF	TGTGCCAGCAGCCCAGGGACAGCTAGCTCTGGAAACACCATATATTTT
TRBV9	-	TRBJ1-2	TRBD1	CASSVGKTGPGGYTF	TGTGCCAGCAGCGTCGGAAAGACAGGGCCGGGAGGCTACACCTTC
TRBV6-5	-	TRBJ1-6	-	CASSYWASSYNSPLHF	TGTGCCAGCAGTTACTGGGCGAGCTCCTATAATTCACCCCTCCACTTT
TRBV28	-	TRBJ1-4	-	CASSLRAHEKLFF	TGTGCCAGCAGCCTCCGGGCCCATGAAAAACTGTTTTTT